The 10 T cell receptor beta chains below come from one sample, sequenced in a study of blood T cell repertoires in COVID-19. Sequencing used immunoSEQ multiplex PCR; TCRdb keeps in-frame clones, though not all of them. The repertoire includes a few hundred thousand clones, approximately 89% of them detected once, and more than 0.85% sits in the top ten. Sequencing input: PBMCs or T cells enriched from blood (not recorded which). All receptors come from a woman between 40 and 55 years old who had been exposed to COVID-19.

The genes are TRBV15 and TRBJ1-1, with a tentative D call TRBD1 (5 bases). V was pared by 4 bases and J by 1 base, with 10 bases between. The germline CDR1 and CDR2 sequences are LNHNV and YYDKDF (reference sequence). This CDR3 is 14 amino acids long. CDR3 loop: CATSTSDRNTEAFF. CDR3 in DNA: TGTGCCACCAGCACTTCAGACAGGAACACTGAAGCTTTCTTT.

The chain carries TRBV29-1 and TRBJ2-7; 7 positions agree with TRBD2. Germline CDR1 is SQVTM and CDR2 is ANQGSEA. V trimming: 3 bases; J trimming: 9 bases; junction bases outside the gene matches: 14. The CDR3 length is 14 residues. The CDR3 nucleotides read TGCAGCGTTGATACCGGGGGGACGCATGGGAGGCAGTACTTC. It specifies CSVDTGGTHGRQYF.

The sample holds one count of this clone. The genes are TRBV2 and TRBJ2-7; TRBD1 agrees at 10 bases. With 9 bases clipped from V and 3 bases from J, the junction kept 2 bases outside the gene matches. In germline, CDR1 is SNHLY, CDR2 FYNNEI. This CDR3 region has 12 residues. The CDR3 DNA is TGTGCCAGGGACAGGGGGGGCTACGAGCAGTACTTC. Protein product: CARDRGGYEQYF.

The chain combines TRBV6-1 with TRBJ1-1; no clear D. Trimming removed 0 bases at V and 1 base at J, with 6 bases between. CDR3 length: 14 residues. Germline CDR1 reads MNHNS; CDR2 reads SASEGT. DNA for the CDR3: TGTGCCAGCAGTGAAGCTGGGAGGAACACTGAAGCTTTCTTT. It yields the protein CASSEAGRNTEAFF.

V usage is TRBV6-2 or TRBV6-3 and J usage is TRBJ2-1, with 11 positions matching TRBD2. Trimming at V came to 2 bases and at J to 6 bases, leaving 0 bases not matched to a gene. This CDR3 has 14 amino acids. Germline V lookup: CDR1 MNHEY, CDR2 SVGEGT. The CDR3 bases are TGTGCCAGCAGTTACACTAGCGGGAGCAATGAGCAGTTCTTC. Protein: CASSYTSGSNEQFF.

The chain is built from TRBV24-1 and TRBJ2-3; D possibly corresponds to TRBD1 (6 bases). The CDR3 spans 17 residues. Germline V gene sequence: CDR1 KGHDR, CDR2 SFDVKD. Trimming removed 4 bases from V and 1 base from J, with 17 bases in between. The DNA for the CDR3 is TGTGCCACCAGTGACCCGACACAGGGTAAAGGCACAGATACGCAGTATTTT. It yields the protein CATSDPTQGKGTDTQYF.

This clone came up once. CDR3 loop: CASSYSGTGRETQYF. For the CDR3, the DNA is TGTGCCAGTAGTTATAGCGGGACCGGACGAGAGACCCAGTACTTC. The chain links TRBV19 to TRBJ2-5, with TRBD2 identical over 8 bases. Per the germline V gene, CDR1 is LNHDA and CDR2 is SQIVND (reference sequence). V lost 5 bases and J lost 4; bases outside the gene matches: 9. This CDR3 comprises 15 residues. Full variable domain (rest looked up from reference TRBV19 and TRBJ2-5): DGGITQSPKYLFRKEGQNVTLSCEQNLNHDAMYWYRQDPGQGLRLIYYSQIVNDFQKGDIAEGYSVSREKKESFPLTVTSAQKNPTAFYLCASSYSGTGRETQYFGPGTRLLVL.

This chain uses TRBV7-9 with TRBJ1-4, with D uncertain. This CDR3 has 16 residues. Trimming took 3 bases from V and 5 from J, leaving 16 bases between them. Germline lookup yields CDR1 SEHNR and CDR2 FQNEAQ (reference sequence). The CDR3 DNA reads as TGTGCCAGCAGCTTTGGCTCAGGCTTTCTAAATGAAAAACTGTTTTTT. Translation: CASSFGSGFLNEKLFF. Drawing the rest from reference TRBV7-9 and TRBJ1-4, the complete variable domain is DTGVSQNPRHKITKRGQNVTFRCDPISEHNRLYWYRQTLGQGPEFLTYFQNEAQLEKSRLLSDRFSAERPKGSFSTLEIQRTEQGDSAMYLCASSFGSGFLNEKLFFGSGTQLSVL.

The chain joins TRBV6-2 or TRBV6-3 to TRBJ1-2; D uncertain. CDR3 length: 16 residues. Trimming removed 6 bases at V and 4 bases at J, with 21 bases between. The germline V gene has CDR1 MNHEY and CDR2 SVGEGT. The chain's CDR3 is CASSRLHGAKSYGYTF. Written as DNA, the CDR3 is TGTGCCAGCAGCCGCCTTCATGGAGCAAAGAGCTATGGCTACACCTTC.

The J gene is TRBJ2-7, the V gene TRBV10-3; 11 bases match TRBD2. The CDR3 consists of 14 residues. Germline assignment: CDR1 ENHRY and CDR2 SYGVKD. V was clipped by 6 bases and J by 4 bases; unmatched bases: 5. The DNA of the CDR3 is TGTGCCATCAGACCGGGACTAGCGGCGTACGAGCAGTACTTC. It yields the protein CAIRPGLAAYEQYF.